The 23 T cell receptor beta chains in this list originate from one sample, sequenced in a study of human T cells and chemical hapten exposure. Time point in this sample: patch test 2, 6 weeks after DPC sensitization. Treatment specified: therapeutic diphenylcyclopropenone sensitization with weekly scalp DPC. In TCRdb, the RACE reads were re-called with MiXCR into one record per CDR3 protein. The table includes approximately 96,000 distinct CDR3 sequences, approximately 8.6% detected once. This sample comprised whole blood, obtained in connection with sensitization to the hapten diphenylcyclopropenone (DPC). These receptors all come from a woman in her thirties or forties with alopecia areata. Some clones in this sample may be carry-over from other donors' samples.

V gene TRBV2 combines with J gene TRBJ2-1; 7 bases match TRBD1. V lost 4 bases to trimming and J lost 2 bases; unmatched junction nucleotides: 5. The CDR3 loop spans 15 amino acids. CDR1 and CDR2 (germline): SNHLY, FYNNEI. CDR3 nucleotides: TGTGCCAGCAGTGTACAGGGGACCCCCTACAATGAGCAGTTCTTC. It codes for CASSVQGTPYNEQFF.

This clonotype appeared many times. V usage is TRBV4-3 and J usage is TRBJ2-3, with D hard to call. Per the germline V gene, CDR1 is LGHNA and CDR2 is YSLEER. This CDR3 spans 14 amino acids. V was trimmed by 0 bases and J by 1 base, leaving 5 bases between them. The CDR3 reads CASSQDSRTDTQYF. The CDR3 bases are TGCGCCAGCAGCCAAGATTCCCGCACAGATACGCAGTATTTT.

There are many counts of this clonotype. The chain combines TRBV10-3 with TRBJ1-1; TRBD1 might be the D (6 bases). The CDR3 runs to 15 residues. Germline V lookup: CDR1 ENHRY, CDR2 SYGVKD. V was cut by 4 bases and J by 0 bases, with 12 bases left in between. The CDR3 DNA reads as TGTGCCATCAGTGGCGGGGGGGCCATGAACACTGAAGCTTTCTTT. Its protein is CAISGGGAMNTEAFF.

This clonotype was seen more than once but under ten times. This chain connects TRBV7-2 to TRBJ1-6; perhaps TRBD1 as D (5 bases). The length of the CDR3 is 14 residues. Per the germline V gene, CDR1 is SGHTA and CDR2 is FQGNSA. Trimming left V 8 bases short and J 11 bases short, with 19 bases between. The CDR3 bases are TGTGCCAGCGCTACGGAGGGGTTAAGGACACCCCTCCACTTT. It codes for CASATEGLRTPLHF.

V and J are TRBV7-3 and TRBJ1-5; the D is unclear. V lost 5 bases, J lost 7 bases, and 18 bases lay in between. CDR1 and CDR2 from the germline V gene are SGHTA and FQGTGA. This CDR3 spans 15 amino acids. The CDR3 DNA reads as TGTGCCAGCAGCGGCTTAGGGAGTCTCGGACAGCCCCAGCATTTT. This translates into CASSGLGSLGQPQHF.

The table lists this clonotype with a few counts. The chain combines TRBV4-1 with TRBJ2-5; D gene unclear. Germline assignment: CDR1 MGHRA and CDR2 YSYEKL. The CDR3 has 13 residues. Trimming shortened V by 2 bases and J by 3 bases, and 7 bases separated the two germline ends. The CDR3 nucleotides are TGCGCCAGCAGCCAATCCGTCGAAGAGACCCAGTACTTC. This translates into CASSQSVEETQYF.

A few counts support this clonotype. The chain couples TRBV12-3 or TRBV12-4 to TRBJ2-5; D is unclear. Trimming stripped 3 bases from V and 4 bases from J, with 12 bases between. The CDR3 is made up of 14 amino acids. The CDR3 DNA follows: TGTGCCAGCAGTTTGAGACTTGATACAGAGACCCAGTACTTC. Translation: CASSLRLDTETQYF.

To note about this clonotype: The junction differs from germline at one of its ends, possibly a read error. The chain is built from TRBV28 and TRBJ2-1; no clear D. This CDR3 is 16 amino acids long. Germline CDR1 is MDHEN and CDR2 is SYDVKM. The CDR3 DNA follows: TGTGCCAGCAGCCCATCTCAATCACCCTCCTACAATGGGCAGTTCTTC. Amino acid sequence: CASSPSQSPSYNGQFF.

This chain links TRBV6-2 or TRBV6-3 with TRBJ2-2, with TRBD2 identical over 13 bases. Germline V CDR1 and CDR2: MNHEY, SVGEGT. V lost 6 bases and J lost 5; bases outside the gene matches: 3. The CDR3 extends over 15 amino acids. In DNA form, the CDR3 reads TGTGCCAGCAGAAAGACTAGCGGGAGGACCGGGGAGCTGTTTTTT. Residues: CASRKTSGRTGELFF.

This chain joins TRBV10-3 and TRBJ2-1; no definite D call. The CDR3 has 12 residues. Germline V CDR1 and CDR2: ENHRY, SYGVKD. V was shortened by 5 bases and J by 7 bases, with 9 bases between the two germline ends. The CDR3 loop reads CAISKLGNEQFF. The CDR3 bases are TGTGCCATCAGTAAGTTAGGTAATGAGCAGTTCTTC.

The rearrangement uses TRBV7-9 and TRBJ2-5, with D perhaps TRBD2 (5 bases). Germline V CDR1 and CDR2: SEHNR, FQNEAQ (reference sequence). The CDR3 has 13 amino acids. Trimming cost V 5 bases and J 3 bases, with 10 bases left between them. CDR3 loop: CASSLPAEETQYF. The DNA of the CDR3 is TGTGCCAGCAGCCTCCCAGCGGAAGAGACCCAGTACTTC.

Many counts were recorded for this clonotype. The gene calls are TRBV6-1 and TRBJ2-3, with 12 bases identical to TRBD2. The ends lost 6 bases at V and 3 bases at J; junction bases unmatched: 4. There are 15 residues in the CDR3. From germline, CDR1 is MNHNS and CDR2 SASEGT. Here the CDR3 DNA reads TGTGCCAGCAGGGGACTAGCGGGTACAACAGATACGCAGTATTTT. It codes for CASRGLAGTTDTQYF.

V usage is TRBV6-2 or TRBV6-3 and J usage is TRBJ1-2, with TRBD1 as a possible D gene (6 bases). The V end was cut by 4 bases, the J end by 8 bases, with 11 bases between. CDR1 and CDR2 (germline): MNHEY, SVGEGT. The length of the CDR3 is 12 residues. The CDR3 region is CASSFVGHGYTF. The CDR3 bases are TGTGCCAGCAGTTTTGTGGGACACGGCTACACCTTC.

At least ten counts were recorded for this clonotype. V and J are TRBV28 and TRBJ2-7; TRBD1 matches 10 bases. Losses at the gene ends were 5 bases for V and 2 bases for J; bases not matched to a gene: 6. CDR3 size: 15 residues. Germline assignment: CDR1 MDHEN and CDR2 SYDVKM. The CDR3 region is CASSLSGTGAYEQYF. The CDR3, as DNA: TGTGCCAGCAGTCTCTCCGGGACAGGGGCCTACGAGCAGTACTTC.

The rearrangement joins TRBV7-2 to TRBJ2-3, with 8 bases identical to TRBD1. The germline CDR1 and CDR2 sequences are SGHTA and FQGNSA. The CDR3 contains 16 residues. With 4 bases clipped from V and 0 bases from J, the junction kept 6 bases outside the gene matches. The CDR3 loop is CASSWSTGGSTDTQYF. For the CDR3, the DNA is TGTGCCAGCAGCTGGTCAACAGGGGGAAGCACAGATACGCAGTATTTT.

The genes are TRBV20-1 and TRBJ1-2; 9 bases are shared with TRBD1. The length of the CDR3 is 13 residues. Germline trimming cut 0 bases from V and 4 bases from J; bases unmatched to any gene: 0. CDR1 is DFQATT and CDR2 is SNEGSKA in the germline V gene (reference sequence). CDR3 protein: CSAREQGAYGYTF. The CDR3 coding sequence is TGCAGTGCTAGAGAACAGGGGGCCTATGGCTACACCTTC.

This clonotype was found many times. V and J are TRBV5-1 and TRBJ2-3, with TRBD2 matching 9 bases. J lost 3 bases, V lost 4 bases, and 6 bases had no gene match. The CDR3 is 15 amino acids. The germline V gene encodes CDR1 SGHRS and CDR2 YFSETQ. DNA for the CDR3: TGCGCCAGCAGCGGGGAGGGACTAGCAACAGATACGCAGTATTTT. This codes for CASSGEGLATDTQYF. The full variable domain, with the rest looked up from reference TRBV5-1 and TRBJ2-3, is KAGVTQTPRYLIKTRGQQVTLSCSPISGHRSVSWYQQTPGQGLQFLFEYFSETQRNKGNFPGRFSGRQFSNSRSEMNVSTLELGDSALYLCASSGEGLATDTQYFGPGTRLTVL.

This clonotype was seen many times. The V gene is TRBV28, the J gene TRBJ2-2; 7 bases align to TRBD1. J was trimmed by 0 bases and V by 7 bases; bases with no gene match: 2. CDR3 size: 14 residues. CDR1 and CDR2 (germline): MDHEN, SYDVKM. CDR3 in DNA: TGTGCCAGCAAGGGACAGCCGAACACCGGGGAGCTGTTTTTT. Residues: CASKGQPNTGELFF.

This clonotype has at least ten counts. The rearrangement links TRBV28 to TRBJ1-4; D is unclear. The V and J ends lost 4 bases and 4 bases respectively, with 10 bases between them. The CDR3 loop spans 14 amino acids. Germline lookup yields CDR1 MDHEN and CDR2 SYDVKM. CDR3 sequence: CASSSISGNEKLFF. In DNA, the CDR3 is TGTGCCAGCAGTTCAATCTCCGGTAATGAAAAACTGTTTTTT.

This clonotype was counted at least ten times. The chain is built from TRBV2 and TRBJ2-1; D is uncertain. The CDR3 runs 14 residues. Trimming left V 10 bases short and J 2 bases short, with 15 bases between. Germline lookup yields CDR1 SNHLY and CDR2 FYNNEI. CDR3: CATQARLAYNEQFF. In DNA, the CDR3 is TGTGCCACCCAGGCCCGGCTAGCCTACAATGAGCAGTTCTTC.

Details on this clonotype: At one of its ends the junction is not consistent with the germline gene, which may arise from a read error. The chain is built from TRBV4-1 and TRBJ1-5, with 11 bases lining up with TRBD1. The CDR3 covers 16 residues. The V gene's germline CDR1 is MGHRA and CDR2 YSYEKL. The CDR3 DNA is TGCGCCAGCAGCCAATTCGGGACAGGGGGGAATCGGCCCCAGCATTTT. Translated: CASSQFGTGGNRPQHF.

This clonotype has just a few counts. V gene TRBV30 combines with J gene TRBJ2-6; tentative D call: TRBD1 (5 bases). The germline V and J ends were trimmed by 3 bases and 4 bases, with 7 bases remaining between them. This CDR3 contains 13 residues. Germline CDR1 reads GTSNPN; CDR2 reads SVGIG (reference sequence). The CDR3 spells CAWSPGGANVLTF. The CDR3 bases are TGTGCCTGGAGCCCAGGGGGGGCCAACGTCCTGACTTTC.

This clonotype was found many times. This chain uses TRBV12-3 or TRBV12-4 with TRBJ2-5; 7 bases line up with TRBD1. This CDR3 is built from 14 residues. V lost 3 bases and J lost 4; bases outside the gene matches: 5. The CDR3 spells CASSLTGSIETQYF. CDR3 nucleotide sequence: TGTGCCAGCAGTTTGACAGGGAGTATAGAGACCCAGTACTTC.